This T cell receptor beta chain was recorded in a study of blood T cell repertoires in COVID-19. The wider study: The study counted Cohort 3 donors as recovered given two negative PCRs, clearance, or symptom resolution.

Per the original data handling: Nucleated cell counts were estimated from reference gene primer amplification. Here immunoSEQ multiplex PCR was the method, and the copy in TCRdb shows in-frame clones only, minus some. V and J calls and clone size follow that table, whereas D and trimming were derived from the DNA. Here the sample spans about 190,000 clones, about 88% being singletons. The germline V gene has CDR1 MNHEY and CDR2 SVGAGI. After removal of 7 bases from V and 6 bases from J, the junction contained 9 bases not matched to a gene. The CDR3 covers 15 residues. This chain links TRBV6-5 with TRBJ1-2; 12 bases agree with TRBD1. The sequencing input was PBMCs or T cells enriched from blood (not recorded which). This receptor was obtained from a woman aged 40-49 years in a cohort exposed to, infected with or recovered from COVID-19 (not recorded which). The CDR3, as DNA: TGTGCCAGCACCGGGACAGGGGGCGGATTAAATGGCTACACCTTC. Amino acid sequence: CASTGTGGGLNGYTF.